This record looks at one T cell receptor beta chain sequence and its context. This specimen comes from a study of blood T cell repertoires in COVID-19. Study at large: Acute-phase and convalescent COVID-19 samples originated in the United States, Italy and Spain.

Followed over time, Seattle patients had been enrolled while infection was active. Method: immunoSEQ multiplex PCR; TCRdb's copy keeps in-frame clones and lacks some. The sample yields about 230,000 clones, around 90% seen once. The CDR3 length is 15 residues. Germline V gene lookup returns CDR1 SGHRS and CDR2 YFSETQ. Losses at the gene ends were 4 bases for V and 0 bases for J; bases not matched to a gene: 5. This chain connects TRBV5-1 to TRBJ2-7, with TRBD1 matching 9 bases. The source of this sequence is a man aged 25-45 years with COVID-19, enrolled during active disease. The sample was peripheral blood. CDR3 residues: CASSLTGGNSYEQYF. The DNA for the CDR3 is TGCGCCAGCAGCCTCACAGGGGGCAACTCCTACGAGCAGTACTTC.